The clone carrying this T cell receptor beta chain was seen only once. PRAID featured prominent immunodeficiency. This sample is drawn from a study of stem cell transplantation in POMP-related autoinflammatory disease. TCRdb keeps only in-frame clones here, not all; method: immunoSEQ multiplex PCR. The data show about 8,600 clones, over 75% seen once. The CDR3 is 10 residues long. The V end lost 8 bases, the J end lost 7 bases, and 8 bases lay between the germline ends. From germline, CDR1 is MNHEY and CDR2 SMNVEV (reference sequence). This receptor was identified in a human patient with POMP-related autoinflammation and immune dysregulation (PRAID). The T cells may partly be graft donor cells. The sample in question was CD8+ T cells from PBMCs, obtained after stem cell transplantation. This sequence joins TRBV27 and TRBJ1-1, with D unclear. For the CDR3, the DNA is TGTGCCAGCGGGAGACATGAAGCTTTCTTT. This sequence encodes CASGRHEAFF.